This T cell receptor (beta chain) emerged from a study of blood T cell repertoires in COVID-19. The germline CDR1 and CDR2 sequences are SGHDT and YYEEEE. The CDR3 runs 15 residues. V was pared by 0 bases and J by 2 bases, with 5 bases of the junction left unmatched. The method was immunoSEQ multiplex PCR; TCRdb's version includes in-frame clones alone and lacks a portion of them. The sample consists of roughly 250,000 clones, approximately 86% of them appearing once. Participant ages covered roughly 18 to 89 years across 25 or so US areas. This clonotype was sampled from a woman aged 40 to 50 with acute COVID-19. The sample consisted of PBMCs or T cells enriched from blood (not recorded which). The chain is built from TRBV5-6 and TRBJ2-7; 7 nucleotides line up with TRBD1. CDR3 sequence: CASSLVTGDPYEQYF. The CDR3 DNA is TGTGCCAGCAGCTTGGTCACAGGGGATCCCTACGAGCAGTACTTC.